Below are 3 T cell receptor beta chains sequenced from a single sample in a study of blood T cell repertoires in COVID-19. TCRdb's table, derived via immunoSEQ multiplex PCR, lists solely in-frame clones and lacks some. The table shows 54,000 or so clones, with 70% to 85% occurring only once. The sample taken for sequencing was peripheral blood. The source of these receptors is a man at least 80 years old with COVID-19, enrolled during active disease.

Sample share makes this clone medium-sized. The chain couples TRBV9 to TRBJ1-4; 9 bases agree with TRBD1. V was pared by 4 bases and J by 5 bases, with 6 bases of the junction left unmatched. Germline V gene lookup returns CDR1 SGDLS and CDR2 YYNGEE. The CDR3 extends over 15 amino acids. The CDR3 region has the DNA TGTGCCAGCAGCCCGACAGGGGGACAAAATGAAAAACTGTTTTTT. Translation gives CASSPTGGQNEKLFF.

This clone showed up just a few times. J is TRBJ2-2 and V is TRBV2, with unresolved D. The CDR3 is 15 amino acids. Looked up from germline, CDR1 is SNHLY and CDR2 is FYNNEI. V gave up 4 bases and J gave up 8 bases, with 17 bases separating them. CDR3 DNA: TGTGCCAGCAGTGGTCAGACGGGTCTCTCAGGGGAGCTGTTTTTT. It encodes CASSGQTGLSGELFF.

The chain recombines TRBV9 with TRBJ1-2, with 10 bases matching TRBD1. After removal of 4 bases from V and 13 bases from J, the junction contained 10 bases not matched to a gene. From germline, CDR1 is SGDLS and CDR2 YYNGEE. The CDR3 has 13 residues. The CDR3 region has the DNA TGTGCCAGCAGCTCCAGACAGGGGGCCTCGCGCACCTTC. It specifies CASSSRQGASRTF.